These T cell receptor beta chains were read from a single sample in a study of blood T cell repertoires in COVID-19. The data were produced by immunoSEQ multiplex PCR, yet TCRdb's version contains in-frame clones alone and is incomplete. The sample contains around 86,000 clones, 70% to 85% of which appear only once. Input material: peripheral blood. The receptor source for this set is a human donor in a cohort sampled during active COVID-19. Both conserved end residues are part of each CDR3. The D gene is left open where the match is weak. Size is omitted from some rows. Given values are once, few, many or a class for expanded clones.

d_gene | j_gene | abundance | v_gene | CDR3aa | CDR3nt
NA | TRBJ1-2 | NA | TRBV11-1 | CASSLSGDLGYTF | TGTGCCAGCAGCTTATCAGGGGATCTTGGCTACACCTTC
NA | TRBJ2-3 | once | TRBV28 | CASSRPQGLTDTQYF | TGTGCCAGCAGTCGACCCCAGGGATTGACAGATACGCAGTATTTT
NA | TRBJ2-3 | NA | TRBV7-6 | CASSTEPLADTQYF | TGTGCCAGCAGCACCGAGCCCCTAGCAGATACGCAGTATTTT
TRBD1 | TRBJ2-5 | NA | TRBV11-3 | CASSAWTGGRETQYF | TGTGCCAGCAGCGCCTGGACAGGGGGTAGGGAGACCCAGTACTTC
NA | TRBJ1-6 | NA | TRBV2 | CASSDGGSTYNSPLHF | TGTGCCAGCAGTGACGGGGGATCGACCTATAATTCACCCCTCCACTTT
TRBD1 | TRBJ2-7 | NA | TRBV23-1 | CASSQSSGGRGGSPYEQYF | TGCGCCAGCAGTCAATCATCAGGGGGCCGAGGGGGGTCCCCCTACGAGCAGTACTTC
TRBD1 | TRBJ2-5 | few | TRBV7-2 | CASSFDRGLQETQYF | TGTGCCAGCAGCTTTGACAGGGGGCTCCAAGAGACCCAGTACTTC
TRBD1 | TRBJ2-1 | few | TRBV3-1/TRBV3-2 | CASSPLGQAGNNEQFF | TGTGCCAGCAGCCCCCTGGGACAGGCGGGTAACAATGAGCAGTTCTTC
TRBD1 | TRBJ1-1 | NA | TRBV18 | CASSPRQGMAEAFF | TGTGCCAGCTCACCCCGACAGGGGATGGCTGAAGCTTTCTTT
TRBD1 | TRBJ1-2 | once | TRBV19 | CASSIVRDRANYGYTF | TGTGCCAGTAGTATAGTGCGAGACAGGGCTAACTATGGCTACACCTTC
TRBD2 | TRBJ2-7 | NA | TRBV28 | CASSRLAGVRNYEQYF | TGTGCCAGCAGTCGACTAGCGGGAGTGAGAAACTACGAGCAGTACTTC
TRBD1 | TRBJ1-2 | NA | TRBV6-2/TRBV6-3 | CASSYYRGAGYGYTF | TGTGCCAGCAGTTACTACAGGGGCGCGGGGTATGGCTACACCTTC
NA | TRBJ2-3 | NA | TRBV9 | CASSVEGSTDTQYF | TGTGCCAGCAGCGTAGAGGGGTCCACAGATACGCAGTATTTT
TRBD1 | TRBJ2-2 | NA | TRBV6-2/TRBV6-3 | CASSRQGANTGELFF | TGTGCCAGCAGCCGACAGGGGGCGAACACCGGGGAGCTGTTTTTT
NA | TRBJ1-2 | NA | TRBV6-2/TRBV6-3 | CASSYGAGTNYGYTF | TGTGCCAGCAGTTACGGGGCAGGAACTAACTATGGCTACACCTTC
NA | TRBJ2-5 | NA | TRBV19 | CASSSYREGVVETQYF | TGTGCCAGTAGTTCGTACAGGGAAGGGGTTGTGGAGACCCAGTACTTC
NA | TRBJ1-1 | NA | TRBV10-2 | CASSDPGTLNTEAFF | TGCGCCAGCAGTGATCCGGGGACATTGAACACTGAAGCTTTCTTT
NA | TRBJ1-5 | NA | TRBV4-3 | CASSQDRGGQPQHF | TGCGCCAGCAGCCAAGATAGGGGGGGTCAGCCCCAGCATTTT
TRBD1 | TRBJ2-7 | few | TRBV27 | CASRTGIYEQYF | TGTGCCAGCAGGACAGGGATCTACGAGCAGTACTTC
NA | TRBJ1-2 | once | TRBV28 | CASSSGLLWQGGYTF | TGTGCCAGCAGTTCCGGGCTGTTGTGGCAGGGTGGCTACACCTTC
TRBD2 | TRBJ2-7 | NA | TRBV13 | CASSSYGTSGSYEQYF | TGTGCCAGCAGCTCCTACGGGACTAGCGGTTCCTACGAGCAGTACTTC
NA | TRBJ1-5 | NA | TRBV2 | CASSAPGSNQPQHF | TGTGCCAGCAGTGCCCCCGGGAGCAATCAGCCCCAGCATTTT
NA | TRBJ1-1 | NA | TRBV5-8 | CASSLVGDRSNTEAFF | TGTGCCAGCAGCTTGGTAGGCGACAGATCGAACACTGAAGCTTTCTTT
TRBD1 | TRBJ2-7 | NA | TRBV2 | CASAEVGQRRYEQYF | TGTGCCAGCGCCGAAGTGGGACAGAGACGTTACGAGCAGTACTTC
TRBD1 | TRBJ2-7 | NA | TRBV7-9 | CASSPPTGRPYEQYF | TGTGCCAGCAGCCCTCCGACAGGGCGACCCTACGAGCAGTACTTC
TRBD1 | TRBJ1-1 | once | TRBV2 | CASSPRGPAEAFF | TGTGCCAGCAGTCCTAGGGGGCCTGCTGAAGCTTTCTTT
NA | TRBJ2-5 | NA | TRBV5-1 | CASSFVLDKGTQYF | TGCGCCAGCAGCTTTGTACTAGACAAGGGGACCCAGTACTTC
TRBD1 | TRBJ2-5 | NA | TRBV28 | CASSSRDRETQYF | TGTGCCAGCAGTTCCCGGGACAGGGAGACCCAGTACTTC
NA | TRBJ1-2 | few | TRBV11-2 | CASSLEQLGAGYTF | TGTGCCAGCAGCTTAGAACAGTTGGGTGCTGGCTACACCTTC
TRBD2 | TRBJ2-3 | once | TRBV19 | CASSIGRTSGRAKYSYTQYF | TGTGCCAGTAGTATAGGGAGGACTAGCGGGAGGGCCAAGTACTCATATACGCAGTATTTT
NA | TRBJ2-7 | NA | TRBV2 | CASSDSPYEQYF | TGTGCCAGCAGTGACAGTCCCTACGAGCAGTACTTC
TRBD2 | TRBJ2-1 | NA | TRBV6-4 | CASSLLAGGYNEQFF | TGTGCCAGCAGTCTACTAGCGGGGGGTTACAATGAGCAGTTCTTC